In its sample, the clone carrying this T cell receptor (beta chain) was seen many times. Its antigen is not known. cDNA was made by 5'RACE with 10-nucleotide random UMIs. The yield of each sequencing run was over 170 million TCR-beta sequences from 15-18 subjects. A single record per CDR3 protein comes from TCRdb applying MiXCR to the 5' RACE reads. This table has more than 75,000 distinct CDR3 sequences, around 3.4% appearing once. These data are taken from a study of neurological immune-mediated disorders. This CDR3 region has 15 residues. V dropped 8 bases and J dropped 0; count of bases not matched to a gene: 6. The germline gives CDR1 ENHRY, CDR2 SYGVKD. General study results and limits: Patients with HTLV-1-associated myelopathy had the highest level of TCR clonal expansion, whereas patients with multiple sclerosis had the lowest level, falling beneath the level found in healthy controls.

Source material was 2 million unsorted PBMCs, stored at -80 °C in RNAlater. The V gene is TRBV10-3, the J gene TRBJ2-3; 9 bases fit TRBD1. The TCR sequence derives from a woman between 45 and 60 years old with multiple sclerosis. Material for sequencing was PBMCs. The CDR3 is CAIRHGQGSTDTQYF. The CDR3 bases are TGTGCCATCCGACATGGACAGGGGAGCACAGATACGCAGTATTTT.